The clone carrying this TCR beta chain has only a few counts. As yet, its antigen is unknown. This CDR3 is 14 amino acids long. Germline V gene lookup returns CDR1 ENHRY and CDR2 SYGVKD. J lost 6 bases, V lost 2 bases, and 4 bases had no gene match. One entry per CDR3 protein results from TCRdb running MiXCR on the RT-PCR reads. This table holds about 300,000 distinct CDR3 sequences, around a fifth found once. The data stem from a study of response to subunit inactivated influenza vaccine. Study-wide results and caveats: With each seasonal influenza vaccination, the authors suggested, few new T cells are recruited.

The V call is TRBV10-3, the J call TRBJ2-5; 9 bases are a match to TRBD1. The material was PBMCs from blood, obtained around 22 months after vaccination. This TCR was recovered from a man aged 50-75 years who received an inactivated influenza vaccine. The CDR3 DNA reads TGTGCCATCAGTGAGCCGGACAGGGGTCAGACCCAGTACTTC. This sequence encodes CAISEPDRGQTQYF.